Following are 10 T cell receptor beta chains from one sample sequenced in a study of blood T cell repertoires in COVID-19. Here immunoSEQ multiplex PCR was the method, and the copy in TCRdb shows in-frame clones only, minus some. The top ten hold about 15% of the sample, which has 100,000 to 150,000 clones, about 79% seen once. The specimen was peripheral blood. Every receptor here comes from a woman between 45 and 60 years old with acute or convalescent COVID-19.

The chain carries TRBV10-3 and TRBJ1-4; D is undetermined. CDR3 length: 13 residues. Trimming shortened V by 7 bases and J by 6 bases, and 12 bases separated the two germline ends. Germline V gene sequence: CDR1 ENHRY, CDR2 SYGVKD. The CDR3 bases are TGTGCCATCAAGGGAGATACTTATGAAAAACTGTTTTTT. Translation gives CAIKGDTYEKLFF.

This clone has only one observation. The chain links TRBV5-1 to TRBJ2-1; 9 nucleotides agree with TRBD2. The V segment lost 1 base and the J segment 3 bases; nucleotides outside the gene matches: 2. The CDR3 is 15 amino acids. Germline loops: CDR1 SGHRS, CDR2 YFSETQ. The CDR3 reads CASSLSSGIYNEQFF. The CDR3 nucleotides read TGCGCCAGCAGCTTGTCTAGCGGGATCTACAATGAGCAGTTCTTC.

Points on this clone: Other DNA variants within this sample encode the same CDR3. The chain carries TRBV18 and TRBJ1-2; 10 nucleotides match TRBD1. Germline V gene data show CDR1 as KGHSH and CDR2 as LQKENI. The CDR3 totals 14 residues. The trim removed 6 bases at V and 2 bases at J, leaving 3 bases unmatched. CDR3: CASSPDRGNYGYTF. CDR3 DNA: TGTGCCAGCTCCCCGGACAGGGGGAACTATGGCTACACCTTC.

V is TRBV3-1 (or the pseudogene TRBV3-2) and J is TRBJ1-6, with 7 bases identical to TRBD1. The CDR3 sequence is 15 residues long. CDR1 is LGHDT and CDR2 is YNNKEL in the germline V gene (reference sequence). Trimming removed 5 bases from V and 6 bases from J; junction bases left unmatched: 7. In DNA form, the CDR3 reads TGTGCCAGCAGCTTCCGGGACAGATTTAATTCACCCCTCCACTTT. Translated: CASSFRDRFNSPLHF.

The chain joins TRBV7-8 to TRBJ1-3; perhaps TRBD1 as D (6 bases). The length of the CDR3 is 17 residues. With 5 bases removed from V and 3 bases from J, the gap between germline ends came to 20 bases. Germline CDR1 SGHVS, CDR2 FQNEAQ. CDR3 sequence: CASSPAGGGLYGNTIYF. The CDR3 DNA reads TGTGCCAGCAGCCCCGCGGGGGGGGGCTTGTATGGAAACACCATATATTTT.

This chain connects TRBV27 to TRBJ2-2, with TRBD1 matching over 7 bases. V lost 5 bases and J lost 2; bases outside the gene matches: 20. The CDR3 spans 20 residues. Germline V gives CDR1 MNHEY, CDR2 SMNVEV (reference sequence). CDR3 amino acids: CASSPEFTKTGRKNTGELFF. The CDR3 DNA sequence: TGTGCCAGCAGTCCCGAGTTTACAAAGACAGGGCGAAAAAACACCGGGGAGCTGTTTTTT.

The genes are TRBV5-8 and TRBJ2-7; 10 bases match TRBD1. The CDR3 covers 14 residues. Germline V lookup: CDR1 SGHTS, CDR2 YDEGEE. J gave up 5 bases and V 0 bases, and 2 bases lay outside the gene matches. The DNA of the CDR3 is TGTGCCAGCAGCTTGGGACAGGGGGCAGACGAGCAGTACTTC. Translating gives CASSLGQGADEQYF.

The chain links TRBV12-3 or TRBV12-4 to TRBJ1-1, with D unresolved. V was pared by 3 bases and J by 6 bases, with 8 bases between. This CDR3 has 12 residues. Here the CDR3 DNA reads TGTGCCAGCAGTTTCCTATATGCTGAAGCTTTCTTT. It translates to CASSFLYAEAFF.

The V gene is TRBV5-1, the J gene TRBJ1-1, with a weak D call TRBD1 (6 bases). The CDR3 length is 14 residues. CDR1 is SGHRS and CDR2 is YFSETQ in the germline V gene. Trimming cost V 3 bases and J 5 bases, with 14 bases left between them. For the CDR3, the DNA is TGCGCCAGCAGCTCCCAGGGGCGCGATACTGAAGCTTTCTTT. Its translation is CASSSQGRDTEAFF.

This chain joins TRBV10-2 and TRBJ2-1, with 11 bases fitting TRBD2. The CDR3 extends over 16 amino acids. V was clipped by 5 bases and J by 7 bases; unmatched bases: 10. Germline-derived CDR1 and CDR2 are WSHSY and SAAADI. CDR3 bases: TGCGCCAGCAGTCGACCACTGACTAGCGGGGAGAATGAGCAGTTCTTC. Amino acids: CASSRPLTSGENEQFF.